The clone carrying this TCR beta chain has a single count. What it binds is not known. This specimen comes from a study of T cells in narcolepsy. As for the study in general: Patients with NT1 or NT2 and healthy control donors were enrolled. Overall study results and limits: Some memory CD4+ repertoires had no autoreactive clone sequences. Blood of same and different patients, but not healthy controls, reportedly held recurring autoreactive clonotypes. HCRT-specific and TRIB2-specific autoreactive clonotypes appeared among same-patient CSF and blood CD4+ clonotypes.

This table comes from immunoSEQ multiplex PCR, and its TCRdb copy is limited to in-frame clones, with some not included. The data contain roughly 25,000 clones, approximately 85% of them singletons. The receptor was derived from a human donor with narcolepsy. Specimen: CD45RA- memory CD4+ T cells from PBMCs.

Here the CDR3 reads CASSRATSGLSGELFF. For the CDR3, the DNA is TGTGCCAGTAGTAGAGCGACTAGCGGTCTTTCCGGGGAGCTGTTTTTT. J is TRBJ2-2 and V is TRBV19; 9 nucleotides line up with TRBD2. Germline trimming cut 4 bases from V and 6 bases from J; bases unmatched to any gene: 9. Per the germline V gene, CDR1 is LNHDA and CDR2 is SQIVND (reference sequence). This CDR3 contains 16 residues.